The present TCR beta chain was sequenced within a study of CD8 T cells in ankylosing spondylitis. Whole-study results and caveats: Reactive arthritis synovial fluid and blood previously showed some of these motif variants. A TCR beta motif made of 7 to 9 highly homologous variants seemed typical of ankylosing spondylitis blood. Disease-associated clones were CD8+ and fairly uncommon in peripheral blood. Disease-linked clones reportedly concentrated significantly in matched ankylosing spondylitis synovial fluid.

For TCR beta, libraries came from quantitative 5'-RACE with molecular barcodes. TCRdb itself ran the 5' RACE reads through MiXCR, one entry per CDR3 protein. This table has about 510,000 distinct CDR3 sequences, about 5.2% appearing once. This CDR3 has 16 residues. CDR1 SGHTA and CDR2 FQGNSA come from the germline V gene. The junction had 6 bases not matched to a gene; V was cut back by 2 bases and J by 4 bases. This clonotype was observed many times. Its antigen remains unidentified. The V and J genes are TRBV7-2 and TRBJ2-2; 8 bases fit TRBD1. The sequence derives from a male donor with ankylosing spondylitis. Sequenced: blood, either unsorted or a sorted T cell fraction (not recorded which). In nucleotides, the CDR3 is TGTGCCAGCAGCTTAATAGGACAGGGTGGCACCGGGGAGCTGTTTTTT. Its translation: CASSLIGQGGTGELFF.